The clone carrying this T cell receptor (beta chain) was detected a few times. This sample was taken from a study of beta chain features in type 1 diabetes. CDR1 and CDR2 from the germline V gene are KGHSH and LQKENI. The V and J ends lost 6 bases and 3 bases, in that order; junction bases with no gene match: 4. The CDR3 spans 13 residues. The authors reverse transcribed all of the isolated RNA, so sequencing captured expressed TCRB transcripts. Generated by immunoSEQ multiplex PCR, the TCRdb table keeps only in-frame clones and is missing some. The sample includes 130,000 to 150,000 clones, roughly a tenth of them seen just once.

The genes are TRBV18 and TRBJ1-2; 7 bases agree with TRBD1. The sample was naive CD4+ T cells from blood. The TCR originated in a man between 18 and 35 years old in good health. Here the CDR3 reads CASSRDRDYGYTF. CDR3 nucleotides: TGTGCCAGCTCCCGCGACAGGGACTATGGCTACACCTTC.